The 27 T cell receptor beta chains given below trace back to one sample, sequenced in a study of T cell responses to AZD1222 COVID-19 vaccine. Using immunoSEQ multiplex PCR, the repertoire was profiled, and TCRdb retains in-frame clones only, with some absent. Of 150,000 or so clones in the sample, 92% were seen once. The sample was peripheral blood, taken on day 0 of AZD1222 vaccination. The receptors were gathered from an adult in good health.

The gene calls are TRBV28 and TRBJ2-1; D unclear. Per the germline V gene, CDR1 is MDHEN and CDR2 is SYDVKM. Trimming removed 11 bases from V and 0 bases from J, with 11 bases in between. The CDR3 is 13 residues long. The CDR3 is CASLHGSYNEQFF. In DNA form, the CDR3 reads TGTGCCTCCTTACATGGCTCCTACAATGAGCAGTTCTTC.

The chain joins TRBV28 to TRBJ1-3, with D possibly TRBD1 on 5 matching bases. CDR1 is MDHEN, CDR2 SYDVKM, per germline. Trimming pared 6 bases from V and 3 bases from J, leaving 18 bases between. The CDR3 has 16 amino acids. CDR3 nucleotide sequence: TGTGCCAGCAGACCGCCTCAGGGTACGTTTGGAAACACCATATATTTT. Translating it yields CASRPPQGTFGNTIYF.

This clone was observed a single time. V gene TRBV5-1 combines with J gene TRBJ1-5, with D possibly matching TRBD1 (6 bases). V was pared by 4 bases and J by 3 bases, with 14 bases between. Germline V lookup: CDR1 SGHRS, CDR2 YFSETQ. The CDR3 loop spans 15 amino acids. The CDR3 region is CASSLLGATNQPQHF. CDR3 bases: TGCGCCAGCAGCCTCCTGGGGGCTACCAATCAGCCCCAGCATTTT.

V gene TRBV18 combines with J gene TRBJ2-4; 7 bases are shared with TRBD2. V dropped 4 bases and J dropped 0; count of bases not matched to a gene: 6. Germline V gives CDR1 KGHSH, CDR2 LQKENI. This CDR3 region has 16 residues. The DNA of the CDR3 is TGTGCCAGCTCACACGGGGAGGGAATAGCCAAAAACATTCAGTACTTC. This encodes CASSHGEGIAKNIQYF.

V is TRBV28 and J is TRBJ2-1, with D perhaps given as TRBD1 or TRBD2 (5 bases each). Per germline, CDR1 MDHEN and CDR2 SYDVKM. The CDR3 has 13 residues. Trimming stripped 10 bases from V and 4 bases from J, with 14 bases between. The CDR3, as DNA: TGTGCCACCCGGGACCTAGCATACAATGAGCAGTTCTTC. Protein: CATRDLAYNEQFF.

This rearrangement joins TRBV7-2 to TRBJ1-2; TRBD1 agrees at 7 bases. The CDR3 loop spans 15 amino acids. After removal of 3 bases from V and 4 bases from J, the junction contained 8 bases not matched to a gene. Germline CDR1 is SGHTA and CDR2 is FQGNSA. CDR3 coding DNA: TGTGCCAGCAGCTTCGACAGGGTTACCCCCTATGGCTACACCTTC. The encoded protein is CASSFDRVTPYGYTF.

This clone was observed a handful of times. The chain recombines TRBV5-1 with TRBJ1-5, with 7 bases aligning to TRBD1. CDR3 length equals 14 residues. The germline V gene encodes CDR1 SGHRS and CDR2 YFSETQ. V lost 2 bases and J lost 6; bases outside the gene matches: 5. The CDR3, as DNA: TGCGCCAGCAGCTTTGGAGGGGGCGGTCAGCCCCAGCATTTT. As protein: CASSFGGGGQPQHF.

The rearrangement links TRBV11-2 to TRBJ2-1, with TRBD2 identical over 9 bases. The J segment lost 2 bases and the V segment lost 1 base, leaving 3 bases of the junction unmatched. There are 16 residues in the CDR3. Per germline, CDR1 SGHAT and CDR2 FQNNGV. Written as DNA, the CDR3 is TGTGCCAGCAGCTTAGGGCTAGCGGGGACCTACAATGAGCAGTTCTTC. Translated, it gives CASSLGLAGTYNEQFF.

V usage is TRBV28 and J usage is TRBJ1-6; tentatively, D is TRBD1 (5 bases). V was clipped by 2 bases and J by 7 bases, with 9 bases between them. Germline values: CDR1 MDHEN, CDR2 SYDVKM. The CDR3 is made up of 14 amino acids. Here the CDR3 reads CASSLGALNSPLHF. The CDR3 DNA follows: TGTGCCAGCAGTTTAGGGGCTTTGAATTCACCCCTCCACTTT.

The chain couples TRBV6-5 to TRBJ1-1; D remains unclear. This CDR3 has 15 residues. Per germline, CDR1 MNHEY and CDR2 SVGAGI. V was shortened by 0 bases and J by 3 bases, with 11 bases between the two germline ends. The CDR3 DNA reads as TGTGCCAGCAGTTACTCGAAGCCGAGTCACACTGAAGCTTTCTTT. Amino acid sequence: CASSYSKPSHTEAFF.

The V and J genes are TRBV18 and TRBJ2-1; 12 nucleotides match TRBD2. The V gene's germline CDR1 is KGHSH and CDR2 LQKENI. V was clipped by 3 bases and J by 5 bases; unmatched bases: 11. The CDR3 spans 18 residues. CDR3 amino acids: CASSPVLAGGPWNNEQFF. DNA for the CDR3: TGTGCCAGCTCACCTGTTCTAGCGGGGGGGCCATGGAACAATGAGCAGTTCTTC.

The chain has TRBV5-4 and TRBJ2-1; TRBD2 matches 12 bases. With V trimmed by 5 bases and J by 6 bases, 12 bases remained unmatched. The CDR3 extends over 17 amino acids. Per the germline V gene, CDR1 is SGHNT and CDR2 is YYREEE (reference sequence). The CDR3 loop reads CASRPRLAGAPGNEQFF. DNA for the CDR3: TGTGCCAGCAGGCCTCGACTAGCGGGGGCCCCGGGCAATGAGCAGTTCTTC.

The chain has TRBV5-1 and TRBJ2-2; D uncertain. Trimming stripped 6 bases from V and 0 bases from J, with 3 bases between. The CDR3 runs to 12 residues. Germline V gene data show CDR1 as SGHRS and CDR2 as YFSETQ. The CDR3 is CASNPNTGELFF. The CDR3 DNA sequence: TGCGCCAGCAATCCGAACACCGGGGAGCTGTTTTTT.

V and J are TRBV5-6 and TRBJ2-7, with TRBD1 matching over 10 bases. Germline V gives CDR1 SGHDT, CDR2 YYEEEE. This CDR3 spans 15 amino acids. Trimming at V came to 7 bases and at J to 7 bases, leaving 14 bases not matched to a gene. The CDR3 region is CASRLNGQGVREQYF. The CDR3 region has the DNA TGTGCCAGCCGACTAAATGGACAGGGGGTTAGGGAGCAGTACTTC.

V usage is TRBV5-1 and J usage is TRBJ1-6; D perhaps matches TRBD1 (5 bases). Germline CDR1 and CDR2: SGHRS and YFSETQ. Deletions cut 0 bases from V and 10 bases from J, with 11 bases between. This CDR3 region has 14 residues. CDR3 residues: CASSLDQGSSPLHF. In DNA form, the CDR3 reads TGCGCCAGCAGCTTGGATCAGGGATCCTCACCCCTCCACTTT. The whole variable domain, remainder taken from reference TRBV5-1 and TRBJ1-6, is KAGVTQTPRYLIKTRGQQVTLSCSPISGHRSVSWYQQTPGQGLQFLFEYFSETQRNKGNFPGRFSGRQFSNSRSEMNVSTLELGDSALYLCASSLDQGSSPLHFGNGTRLTVT.

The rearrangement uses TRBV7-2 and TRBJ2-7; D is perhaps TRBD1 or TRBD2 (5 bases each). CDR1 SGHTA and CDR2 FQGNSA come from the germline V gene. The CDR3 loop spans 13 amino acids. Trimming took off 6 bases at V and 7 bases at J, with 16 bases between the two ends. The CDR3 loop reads CASRTGTPGEQYF. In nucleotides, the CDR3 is TGTGCCAGCAGAACCGGGACCCCGGGTGAGCAGTACTTC.

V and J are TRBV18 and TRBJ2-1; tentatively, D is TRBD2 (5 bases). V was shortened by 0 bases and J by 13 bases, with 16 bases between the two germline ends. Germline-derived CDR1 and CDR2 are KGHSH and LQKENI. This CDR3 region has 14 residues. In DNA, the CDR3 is TGTGCCAGCTCACCACCGCAGGACTCCCCGAGTCAGTTCTTC. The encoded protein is CASSPPQDSPSQFF.

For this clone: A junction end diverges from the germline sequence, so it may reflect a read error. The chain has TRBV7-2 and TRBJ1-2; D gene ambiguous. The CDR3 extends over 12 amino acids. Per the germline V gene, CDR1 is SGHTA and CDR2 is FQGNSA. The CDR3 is CASSLMRQGIIF. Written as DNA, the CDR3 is TGTGCCAGCAGCTTAATGAGACAAGGCATCATCTTC.

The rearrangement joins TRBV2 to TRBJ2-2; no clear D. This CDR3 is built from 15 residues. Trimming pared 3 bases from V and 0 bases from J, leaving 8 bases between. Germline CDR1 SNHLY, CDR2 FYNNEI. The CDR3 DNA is TGTGCCAGCAGTGAGAGACATGCGAACACCGGGGAGCTGTTTTTT. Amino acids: CASSERHANTGELFF. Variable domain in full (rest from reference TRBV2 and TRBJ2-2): EPEVTQTPSHQVTQMGQEVILRCVPISNHLYFYWYRQILGQKVEFLVSFYNNEISEKSEIFDDQFSVERPDGSNFTLKIRSTKLEDSAMYFCASSERHANTGELFFGEGSRLTVL.

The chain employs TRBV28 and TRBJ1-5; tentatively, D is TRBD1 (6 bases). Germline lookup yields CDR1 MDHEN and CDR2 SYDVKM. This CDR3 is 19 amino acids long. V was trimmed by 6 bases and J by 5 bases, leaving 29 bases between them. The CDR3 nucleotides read TGTGCCAGCAGCACTACCATGATTCCGGGACAAATAAGGCATCAGCCCCAGCATTTT. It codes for CASSTTMIPGQIRHQPQHF.

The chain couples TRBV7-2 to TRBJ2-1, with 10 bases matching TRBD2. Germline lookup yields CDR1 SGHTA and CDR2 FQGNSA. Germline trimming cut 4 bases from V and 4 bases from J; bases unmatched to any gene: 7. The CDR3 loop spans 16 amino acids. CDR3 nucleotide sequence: TGTGCCAGCAGCTCCGCTCGGACTAGCGGTTACAATGAGCAGTTCTTC. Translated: CASSSARTSGYNEQFF. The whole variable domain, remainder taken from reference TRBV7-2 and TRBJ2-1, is GAGVSQSPSNKVTEKGKDVELRCDPISGHTALYWYRQSLGQGLEFLIYFQGNSAPDKSGLPSDRFSAERTGGSVSTLTIQRTQQEDSAVYLCASSSARTSGYNEQFFGPGTRLTVL.

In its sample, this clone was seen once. DNA of the CDR3: TGTGCCAGCAGCCCCGGGGCTAGCGGGAGCCCGGAAAACATTCAGTACTTC. It is translated as CASSPGASGSPENIQYF. The V gene is TRBV2, the J gene TRBJ2-4, with TRBD2 matching over 10 bases. The CDR3 is 17 amino acids. Germline CDR1 and CDR2: SNHLY and FYNNEI. The J segment lost 5 bases and the V segment lost 6 bases, leaving 13 bases of the junction unmatched.

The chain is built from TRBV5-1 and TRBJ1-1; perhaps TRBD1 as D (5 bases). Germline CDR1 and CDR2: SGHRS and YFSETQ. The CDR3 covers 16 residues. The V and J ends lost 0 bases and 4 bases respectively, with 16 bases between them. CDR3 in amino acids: CASSLVYGRGGTEAFF. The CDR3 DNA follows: TGCGCCAGCAGCTTGGTTTACGGGAGGGGAGGCACTGAAGCTTTCTTT. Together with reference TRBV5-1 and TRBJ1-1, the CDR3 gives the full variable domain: KAGVTQTPRYLIKTRGQQVTLSCSPISGHRSVSWYQQTPGQGLQFLFEYFSETQRNKGNFPGRFSGRQFSNSRSEMNVSTLELGDSALYLCASSLVYGRGGTEAFFGQGTRLTVV.

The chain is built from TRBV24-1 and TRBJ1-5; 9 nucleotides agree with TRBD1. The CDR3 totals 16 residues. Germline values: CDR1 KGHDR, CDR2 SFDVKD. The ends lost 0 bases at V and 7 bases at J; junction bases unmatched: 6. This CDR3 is CATSDLGDRVGQPQHF. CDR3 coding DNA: TGTGCCACCAGTGATTTGGGGGACAGGGTAGGCCAGCCCCAGCATTTT.

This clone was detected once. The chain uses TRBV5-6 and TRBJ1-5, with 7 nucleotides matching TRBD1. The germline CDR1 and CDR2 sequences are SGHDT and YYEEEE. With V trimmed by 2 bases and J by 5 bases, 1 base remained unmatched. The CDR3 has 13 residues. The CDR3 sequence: CASSLDRDQPQHF. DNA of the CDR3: TGTGCCAGCAGCTTAGACAGGGATCAGCCCCAGCATTTT.

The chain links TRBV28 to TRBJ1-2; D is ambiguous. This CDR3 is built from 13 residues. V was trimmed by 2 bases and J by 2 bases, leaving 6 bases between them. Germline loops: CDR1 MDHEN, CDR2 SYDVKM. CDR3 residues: CASSLGQNYGYTF. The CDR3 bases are TGTGCCAGCAGTTTAGGTCAGAACTATGGCTACACCTTC.

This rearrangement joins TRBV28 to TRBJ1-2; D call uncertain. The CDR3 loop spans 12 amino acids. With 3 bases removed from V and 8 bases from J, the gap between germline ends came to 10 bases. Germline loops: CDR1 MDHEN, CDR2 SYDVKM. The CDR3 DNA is TGTGCCAGCAGTTTCGGAGGGCGCGGCTACACCTTC. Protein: CASSFGGRGYTF.